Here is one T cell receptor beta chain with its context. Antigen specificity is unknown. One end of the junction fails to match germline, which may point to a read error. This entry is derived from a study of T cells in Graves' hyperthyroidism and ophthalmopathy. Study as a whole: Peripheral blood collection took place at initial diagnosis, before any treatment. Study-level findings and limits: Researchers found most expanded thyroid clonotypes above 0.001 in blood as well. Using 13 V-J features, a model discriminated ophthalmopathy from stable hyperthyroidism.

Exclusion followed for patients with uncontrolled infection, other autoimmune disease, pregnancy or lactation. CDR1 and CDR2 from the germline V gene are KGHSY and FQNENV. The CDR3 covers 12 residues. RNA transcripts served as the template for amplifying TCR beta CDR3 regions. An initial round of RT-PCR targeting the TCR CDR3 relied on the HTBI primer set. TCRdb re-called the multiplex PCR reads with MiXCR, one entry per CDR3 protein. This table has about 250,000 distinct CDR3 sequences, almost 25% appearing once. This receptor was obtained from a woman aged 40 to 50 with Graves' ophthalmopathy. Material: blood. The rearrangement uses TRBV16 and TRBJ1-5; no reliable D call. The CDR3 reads CTSIPTGQPQPF. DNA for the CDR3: TGTACCAGCATCCCAACGGGTCAGCCCCAGCCTTTT.